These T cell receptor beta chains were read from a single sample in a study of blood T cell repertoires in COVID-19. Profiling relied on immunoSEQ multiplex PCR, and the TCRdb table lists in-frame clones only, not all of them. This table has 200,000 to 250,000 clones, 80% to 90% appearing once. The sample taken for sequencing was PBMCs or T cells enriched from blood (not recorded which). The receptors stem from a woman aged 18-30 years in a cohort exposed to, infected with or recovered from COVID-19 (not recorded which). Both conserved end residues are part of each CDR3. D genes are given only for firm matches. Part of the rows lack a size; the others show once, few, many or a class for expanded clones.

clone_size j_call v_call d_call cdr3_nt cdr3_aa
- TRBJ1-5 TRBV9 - TGTGCCAGCAGCCCGGGGGATAGCAATCAGCCCCAGCATTTT CASSPGDSNQPQHF
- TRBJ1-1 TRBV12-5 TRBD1 TGTGCTAGTGGTTTCTTCGGACAGGGGAGGGTCACTGAAGCTTTCTTT CASGFFGQGRVTEAFF
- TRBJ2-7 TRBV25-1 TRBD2 TGTGCCAGCAGTGAAATCGCTAGCGGGAGCCACGAGCAGTACTTC CASSEIASGSHEQYF
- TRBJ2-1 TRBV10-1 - TGCGCCAGCAGTGGGAGGCTAGCTTCCTACAATGAGCAGTTCTTC CASSGRLASYNEQFF
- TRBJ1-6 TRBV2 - TGTGCCAGCAGCAGCGACCCCTTGGGGGCTTCACCCCTCCACTTT CASSSDPLGASPLHF
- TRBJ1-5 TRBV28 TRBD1 TGTGCCAGCAGTCAGCGGACAGGAGAATATAGCAATCAGCCCCAGCATTTT CASSQRTGEYSNQPQHF
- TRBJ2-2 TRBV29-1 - TGCAGCGCCTACAGGGAACACGGGGAGCTGTTTTTT CSAYREHGELFF
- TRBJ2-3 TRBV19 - TGTGCCAGTGGCTCGGCGGGACCCGTCCATACGCAGTATTTT CASGSAGPVHTQYF
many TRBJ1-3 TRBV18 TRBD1 TGTGCCAGCTCGGGACAGGGGGTCGCTGGAAACACCATATATTTT CASSGQGVAGNTIYF
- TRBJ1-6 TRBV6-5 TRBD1 TGTGCCAGCAGTTTCACAGGGGGAGGTTCACCCCTCCACTTT CASSFTGGGSPLHF
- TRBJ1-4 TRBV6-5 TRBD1 TGTGCCAGCCAGGCAGGACAGGGGGAAGAAAAACTGTTTTTT CASQAGQGEEKLFF
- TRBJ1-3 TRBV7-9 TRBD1 TGTGCCAGCAGCCCGGGACAGCCCAGCTCTGGAAACACCATATATTTT CASSPGQPSSGNTIYF
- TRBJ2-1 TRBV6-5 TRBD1 TGTGCCAGCAGTTCCCTTCGTGGGACAGGGATAAATGAGCAGTTCTTC CASSSLRGTGINEQFF
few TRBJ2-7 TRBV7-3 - TGTGCCAGCAGCTTAATTGGGGGGGCCCTCGACGAGCAGTACTTC CASSLIGGALDEQYF
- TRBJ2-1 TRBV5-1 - TGCGCCAGCAGCTTGGGGGGGCAGGACAATGAGCAGTTCTTC CASSLGGQDNEQFF
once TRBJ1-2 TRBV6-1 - TGTGCCAGCAGTGGCCGGTTCTATGGCTACACCTTC CASSGRFYGYTF
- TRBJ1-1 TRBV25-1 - TGTGCCAGCAGTGATTGGACAGTCCCTGAGGCTTTCTTT CASSDWTVPEAFF
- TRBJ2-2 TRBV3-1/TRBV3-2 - TGTGCCAGCAGCCCAGTAGCGGAGAACACCGGGGAGCTGTTTTTT CASSPVAENTGELFF
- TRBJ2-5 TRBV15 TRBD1 TGTGCCACCAGCAGAGATAGGGGACAGGGGAGAGAGACCCAGTACTTC CATSRDRGQGRETQYF
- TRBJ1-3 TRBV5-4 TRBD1 TGTGCCAGCAGCTCCGGAGGCAGGGGGTCGCCGGCGCCTGGAAACACCATATATTTT CASSSGGRGSPAPGNTIYF
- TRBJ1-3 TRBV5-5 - TGTGCCAGCAGAAACCGCGGGGAGAACACCATATATTTT CASRNRGENTIYF
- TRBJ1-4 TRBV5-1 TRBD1 TGCGCCAGCTCGATGAAGGGACAGATGGGTGAAAAACTGTTTTTT CASSMKGQMGEKLFF
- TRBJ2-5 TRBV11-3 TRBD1 TGTGCCAGCAGCTTAGAGCGACAGGGGGGTGTCGAGACCCAGTACTTC CASSLERQGGVETQYF
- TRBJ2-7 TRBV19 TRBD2 TGTGCCAGTAGTCTTAGCGGGAGCTCCTACGAGCAGTACTTC CASSLSGSSYEQYF
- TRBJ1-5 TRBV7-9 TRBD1 TGTGCCAGCAGCGGACAGGGAACCGGTTATGAGGTCCAGCATTTT CASSGQGTGYEVQHF
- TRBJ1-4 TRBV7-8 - TGTGCCAGCAGCTTACCCGCGGGTGAAAAACTGTTTTTT CASSLPAGEKLFF
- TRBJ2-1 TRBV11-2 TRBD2 TGTGCCAGCGGGGGGGGGATTGAAGAAAATGAGCAGTTCTTC CASGGGIEENEQFF
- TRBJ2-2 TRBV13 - TGTGCCAGCAGCTTGGACTCCAAGAACACCGGGGAGCTGTTTTTT CASSLDSKNTGELFF
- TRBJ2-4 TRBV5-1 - TGCGCCAGCAGCTTGGGGACAGCTATAGCCAAAAACATTCAGTACTTC CASSLGTAIAKNIQYF
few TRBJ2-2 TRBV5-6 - TGTGCCAGCACAGGGACATGGAACACCGGGGAGCTGTTTTTT CASTGTWNTGELFF
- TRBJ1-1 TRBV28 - TGTGCCAGCAGCTCCCTCGGGGGGAATGAAGCTTTCTTT CASSSLGGNEAFF
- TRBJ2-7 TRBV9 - TGTGCCAGCAGCGCGGACAGAGAGCAGTACTTC CASSADREQYF
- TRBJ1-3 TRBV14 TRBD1 TGTGCCAGCAGCCGAATGACAGGGGCGGTGGGAAACACCATATATTTT CASSRMTGAVGNTIYF
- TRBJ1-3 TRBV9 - TGTGCCTCACGCGGTTCTGGAAACACCATATATTTT CASRGSGNTIYF
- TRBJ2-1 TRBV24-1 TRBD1 TGTGCCACCGCCGGGACAGGGGTGTTCAATGAGCAGTTCTTC CATAGTGVFNEQFF
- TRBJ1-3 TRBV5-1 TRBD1 TGCGCCAGCAGAATGACAGGGTACGGAAACACCATATATTTT CASRMTGYGNTIYF
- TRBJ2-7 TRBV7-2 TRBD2 TGTGCCAGCAGCTATGTAGCGGGAGGGTACGAGCAGTACTTC CASSYVAGGYEQYF